This record covers a single T cell receptor beta chain. This entry belongs to a study of CD8 T cells in Susac syndrome. With random hexamers, about 0.5 to 1 ug RNA was reverse transcribed. Via MiXCR, TCRdb re-called the immunoSEQ multiplex PCR reads, giving one row per CDR3 protein. The repertoire holds roughly 200,000 distinct CDR3 sequences, with roughly 95% as singletons. Between the trimmed V and J ends, which lost 5 bases and 3 bases, there was a span of 14 bases. The CDR3 runs 14 residues. CDR1 and CDR2 from the germline V gene are SGHVS and FNYEAQ. The chain has TRBV7-6 and TRBJ2-7; tentatively, D is TRBD1 (6 bases). Material for sequencing was CD8+ T cells from PBMCs. The source is a human donor with multiple sclerosis. The CDR3 DNA reads as TGTGCCAGCAGCCAAACTCTGGACAGCTACGAGCAGTACTTC. Its protein product is CASSQTLDSYEQYF.